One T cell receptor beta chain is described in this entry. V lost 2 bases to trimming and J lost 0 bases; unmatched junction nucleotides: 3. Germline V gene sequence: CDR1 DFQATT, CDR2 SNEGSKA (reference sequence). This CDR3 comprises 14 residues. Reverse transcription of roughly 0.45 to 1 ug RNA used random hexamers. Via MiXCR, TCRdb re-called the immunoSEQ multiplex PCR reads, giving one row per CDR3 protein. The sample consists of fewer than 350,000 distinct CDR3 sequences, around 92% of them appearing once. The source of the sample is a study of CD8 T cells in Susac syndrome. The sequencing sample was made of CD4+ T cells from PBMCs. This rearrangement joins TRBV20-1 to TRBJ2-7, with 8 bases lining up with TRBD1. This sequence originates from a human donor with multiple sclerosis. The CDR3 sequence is CSARTGTGSYEQYF. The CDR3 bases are TGCAGTGCTAGAACGGGGACAGGCTCCTACGAGCAGTACTTC.